This T cell receptor beta chain was identified during a study of cytomegalovirus exposure and HLA in healthy donors. General study points: Later analysis indicated greater clonal expansion among HLA-associated TCR beta chains than among equally common other chains.

On this clone: Its antigen is unknown.

PCR was performed using 60 Vbeta and 13 Jbeta primers. The assay was immunoSEQ multiplex PCR, and TCRdb's table has in-frame clones only and misses some. The data show 84,000 or so clones, 75% to 80% seen once. The germline V gene has CDR1 KGHSH and CDR2 LQKENI. The CDR3 covers 16 residues. V lost 4 bases to trimming and J lost 3 bases, with 16 bases between them. The receptor was derived from a young man in good health and CMV-seronegative. The V call is TRBV18, the J call TRBJ1-5; tentative D call: TRBD1 (6 bases). Sequenced: PBMCs. CDR3 in amino acids: CASSRDGRGNNQPQHF. CDR3 DNA sequence: TGTGCCAGCTCACGCGACGGCAGGGGAAACAATCAGCCCCAGCATTTT.